The entry that follows covers one TCR beta chain sequence. These data belong to a study of CD8+ T cells in alopecia areata. Trimming removed 2 bases at V and 3 bases at J, with 8 bases between. The CDR3 extends over 13 amino acids. Germline V CDR1 and CDR2: MGHRA, YSYEKL. Extracted from the samples, RNA was reverse transcribed into cDNA to serve as the sequencing template. Clones were read by immunoSEQ multiplex PCR, and TCRdb kept only the in-frame ones, dropping some. The table lists 95,000 to 120,000 clones, roughly 60% of them singletons. The rearrangement links TRBV4-1 to TRBJ2-7; no reliable D call. The source of this sequence is a human donor in good health. Sequenced: CD8+ T cells sorted from blood. CDR3 nucleotide sequence: TGCGCCAGCAGCCAATTACAGAACTACGAGCAGTACTTC. This gives the protein CASSQLQNYEQYF.